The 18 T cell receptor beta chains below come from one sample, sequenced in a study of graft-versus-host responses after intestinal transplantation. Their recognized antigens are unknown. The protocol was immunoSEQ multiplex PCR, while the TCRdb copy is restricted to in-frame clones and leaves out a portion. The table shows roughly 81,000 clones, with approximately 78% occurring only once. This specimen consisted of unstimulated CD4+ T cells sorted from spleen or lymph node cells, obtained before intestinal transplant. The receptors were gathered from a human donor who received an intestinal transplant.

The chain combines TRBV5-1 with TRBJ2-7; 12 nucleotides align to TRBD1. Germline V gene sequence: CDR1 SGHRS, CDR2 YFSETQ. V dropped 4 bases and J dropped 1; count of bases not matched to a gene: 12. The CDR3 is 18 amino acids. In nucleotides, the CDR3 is TGCGCCAGCAGCCTGCCGGGACAGGGGGCGGGTTGGTCCTACGAGCAGTACTTC. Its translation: CASSLPGQGAGWSYEQYF.

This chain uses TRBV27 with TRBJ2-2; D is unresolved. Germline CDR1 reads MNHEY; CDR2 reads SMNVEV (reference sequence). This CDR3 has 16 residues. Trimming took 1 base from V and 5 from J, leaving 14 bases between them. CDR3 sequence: CASSLFGGSRTGELFF. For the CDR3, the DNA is TGTGCCAGCAGTTTATTTGGCGGATCGAGAACCGGGGAGCTGTTTTTT.

In DNA, the CDR3 is TGTGCCAGCAGCGTAGCTAGCGGGGGGGCGGTAGATACGCAGTATTTT. As protein: CASSVASGGAVDTQYF. The gene calls are TRBV9 and TRBJ2-3; 12 bases fit TRBD2. The length of the CDR3 is 16 residues. With 0 bases clipped from V and 5 bases from J, the junction kept 4 bases outside the gene matches. The germline CDR1 and CDR2 sequences are SGDLS and YYNGEE.

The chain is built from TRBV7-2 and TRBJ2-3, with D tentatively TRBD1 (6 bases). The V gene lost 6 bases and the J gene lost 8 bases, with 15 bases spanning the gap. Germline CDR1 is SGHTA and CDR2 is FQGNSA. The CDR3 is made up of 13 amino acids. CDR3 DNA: TGTGCCAGCAGTTCTGACAGGCAAAGTACGCAGTATTTT. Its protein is CASSSDRQSTQYF.

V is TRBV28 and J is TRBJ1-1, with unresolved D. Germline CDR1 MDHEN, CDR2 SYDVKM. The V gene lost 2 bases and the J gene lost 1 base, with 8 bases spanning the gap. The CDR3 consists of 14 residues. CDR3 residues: CASSLVTRNTEAFF. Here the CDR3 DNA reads TGTGCCAGCAGTTTAGTTACAAGGAACACTGAAGCTTTCTTT. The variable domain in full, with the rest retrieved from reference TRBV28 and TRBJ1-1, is DVKVTQSSRYLVKRTGEKVFLECVQDMDHENMFWYRQDPGLGLRLIYFSYDVKMKEKGDIPEGYSVSREKKERFSLILESASTNQTSMYLCASSLVTRNTEAFFGQGTRLTVV.

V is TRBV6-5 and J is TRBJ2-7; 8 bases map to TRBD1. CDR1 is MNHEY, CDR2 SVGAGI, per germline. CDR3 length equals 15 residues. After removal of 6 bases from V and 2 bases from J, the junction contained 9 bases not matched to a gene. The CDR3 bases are TGTGCCAGCAGATTTTCGGACAGGGCTACCTACGAGCAGTACTTC. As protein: CASRFSDRATYEQYF.

CDR3 nucleotides: TGTGCCAGCAGTCCTGAAAACAGGAAGGGAATCAATGAGCAGTTCTTC. Its protein is CASSPENRKGINEQFF. This chain links TRBV28 with TRBJ2-1; D is possibly TRBD1 (5 bases). The CDR3 spans 16 residues. Germline values: CDR1 MDHEN, CDR2 SYDVKM. Between the trimmed V and J ends, which lost 5 bases and 6 bases, there was a span of 20 bases.

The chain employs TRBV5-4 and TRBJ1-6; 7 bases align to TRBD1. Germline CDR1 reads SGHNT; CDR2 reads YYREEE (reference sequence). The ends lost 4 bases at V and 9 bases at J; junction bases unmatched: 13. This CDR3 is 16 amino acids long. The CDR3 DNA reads TGTGCCAGCAGCAAAGGGGACAGACCTTTAGGTTCACCCCTCCACTTT. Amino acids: CASSKGDRPLGSPLHF.

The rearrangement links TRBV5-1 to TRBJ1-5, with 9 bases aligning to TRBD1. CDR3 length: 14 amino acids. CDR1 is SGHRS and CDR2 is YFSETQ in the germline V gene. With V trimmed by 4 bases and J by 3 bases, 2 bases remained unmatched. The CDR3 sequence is CASSRTGVNQPQHF. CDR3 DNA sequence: TGCGCCAGCAGCAGGACAGGGGTCAATCAGCCCCAGCATTTT.

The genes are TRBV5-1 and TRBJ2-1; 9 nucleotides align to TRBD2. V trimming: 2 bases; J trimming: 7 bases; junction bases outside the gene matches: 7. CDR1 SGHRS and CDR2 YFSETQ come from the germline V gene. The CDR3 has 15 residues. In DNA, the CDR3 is TGCGCCAGCAGCTTCGTACTAGCGGGCCAGAATGAGCAGTTCTTC. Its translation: CASSFVLAGQNEQFF.

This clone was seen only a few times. CDR3 protein: CASSYQQPATSSGYTF. DNA of the CDR3: TGTGCCAGCAGTTACCAACAGCCTGCCACCTCGTCGGGCTACACCTTC. This chain connects TRBV6-6 to TRBJ1-2, with no clear D. CDR1 MNHNY and CDR2 SVGAGI come from the germline V gene (reference sequence). CDR3 length equals 16 residues. Deletions cut 2 bases from V and 8 bases from J, with 21 bases between.

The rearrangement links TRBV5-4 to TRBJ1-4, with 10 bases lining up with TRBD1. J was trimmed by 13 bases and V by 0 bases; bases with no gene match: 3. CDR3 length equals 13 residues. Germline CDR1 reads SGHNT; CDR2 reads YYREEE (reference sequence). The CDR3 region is CASSLEGDRGLFF. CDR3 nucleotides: TGTGCCAGCAGCTTGGAAGGGGACAGGGGACTGTTTTTT. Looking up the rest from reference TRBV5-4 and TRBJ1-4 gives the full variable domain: ETGVTQSPTHLIKTRGQQVTLRCSSQSGHNTVSWYQQALGQGPQFIFQYYREEENGRGNFPPRFSGLQFPNYSSELNVNALELDDSALYLCASSLEGDRGLFFGSGTQLSVL.

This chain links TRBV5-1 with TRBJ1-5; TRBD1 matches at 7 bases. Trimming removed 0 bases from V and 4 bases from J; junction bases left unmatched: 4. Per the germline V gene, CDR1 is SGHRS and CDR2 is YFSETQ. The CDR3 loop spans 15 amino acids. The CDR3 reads CASSLEQGLNQPQHF. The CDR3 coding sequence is TGCGCCAGCAGCTTGGAACAGGGGTTGAATCAGCCCCAGCATTTT.

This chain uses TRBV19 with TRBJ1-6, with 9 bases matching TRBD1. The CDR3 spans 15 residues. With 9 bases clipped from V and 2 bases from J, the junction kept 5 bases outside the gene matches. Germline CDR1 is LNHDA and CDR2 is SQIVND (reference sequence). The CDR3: CASTGTGTYNSPLHF. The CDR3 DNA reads TGTGCCAGCACCGGGACAGGGACCTATAATTCACCCCTCCACTTT. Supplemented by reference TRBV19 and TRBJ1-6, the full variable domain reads DGGITQSPKYLFRKEGQNVTLSCEQNLNHDAMYWYRQDPGQGLRLIYYSQIVNDFQKGDIAEGYSVSREKKESFPLTVTSAQKNPTAFYLCASTGTGTYNSPLHFGNGTRLTVT.

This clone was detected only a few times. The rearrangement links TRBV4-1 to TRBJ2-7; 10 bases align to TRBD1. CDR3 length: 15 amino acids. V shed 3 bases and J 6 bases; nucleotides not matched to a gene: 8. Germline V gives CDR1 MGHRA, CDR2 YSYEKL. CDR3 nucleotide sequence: TGCGCCAGCAGCCAGAAGCCGGGACAGGGGTTCGAGCAGTACTTC. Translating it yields CASSQKPGQGFEQYF.

The chain's CDR3 is CAWSPLLAVDTQYF. The CDR3 DNA reads as TGTGCCTGGAGCCCGCTCCTAGCAGTCGATACGCAGTATTTT. The genes are TRBV30 and TRBJ2-3; D is perhaps TRBD2 (5 bases). V was clipped by 3 bases and J by 6 bases, with 16 bases between them. Germline V gene lookup returns CDR1 GTSNPN and CDR2 SVGIG (reference sequence). This CDR3 comprises 14 residues.

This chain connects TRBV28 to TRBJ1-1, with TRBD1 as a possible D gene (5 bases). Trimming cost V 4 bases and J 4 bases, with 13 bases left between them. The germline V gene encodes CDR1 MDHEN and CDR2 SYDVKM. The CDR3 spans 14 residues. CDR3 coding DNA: TGTGCCAGCAGTTCGCCTGGGGGGGTCACTGAAGCTTTCTTT. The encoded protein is CASSSPGGVTEAFF. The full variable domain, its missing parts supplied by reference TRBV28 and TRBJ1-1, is DVKVTQSSRYLVKRTGEKVFLECVQDMDHENMFWYRQDPGLGLRLIYFSYDVKMKEKGDIPEGYSVSREKKERFSLILESASTNQTSMYLCASSSPGGVTEAFFGQGTRLTVV.

The CDR3 is CASSYSNTVTTIEQYF. CDR3 sequence (DNA): TGTGCCAGCAGTTACTCGAACACCGTCACTACGATCGAGCAGTACTTC. The J gene is TRBJ2-7, the V gene TRBV6-6; D is uncertain. The V end lost 0 bases, the J end lost 6 bases, and 18 bases lay between the germline ends. This CDR3 has 16 residues. Germline V gene data show CDR1 as MNHNY and CDR2 as SVGAGI (reference sequence).